This entry describes one T cell receptor beta chain. Original data processing: Researchers report that nucleated cell counts were estimated from reference gene primer amplification. The data were produced by immunoSEQ multiplex PCR, yet TCRdb's version contains in-frame clones alone and is incomplete. Clone size and the V and J calls come from that table; the DNA yielded D and trimming. The sample lists 200,000 or so clones, approximately 84% occurring once. CDR1 is SGHNT and CDR2 is YYREEE in the germline V gene (reference sequence). The V segment lost 1 base and the J segment 7 bases; nucleotides outside the gene matches: 12. This CDR3 is 17 amino acids long. These data are taken from a study of blood T cell repertoires in COVID-19. The overall study: Italy, Spain and the United States were the sources of the convalescent and acute COVID-19 samples.

The sequence was collected from a man aged 35 to 55 who had recovered from COVID-19. The sample was PBMCs or T cells enriched from blood (not recorded which). This sequence joins TRBV5-4 and TRBJ1-5; 9 bases line up with TRBD1. CDR3 amino acids: CASSLYSGQGTGQPQHF. The CDR3 region has the DNA TGTGCCAGCAGCTTGTACTCGGGACAGGGTACGGGGCAGCCCCAGCATTTT.